This TCR beta chain is from a study of blood T cell repertoires in COVID-19. Study background: Samples taken during acute and convalescent COVID-19 were collected in the United States, Italy and Spain.

Produced via immunoSEQ multiplex PCR; TCRdb's table is partial and in-frame only. The sample holds roughly 340,000 clones; roughly 90% are singletons and the top ten take around 3%. The CDR3 is 15 residues long. Germline V CDR1 and CDR2: SGHTA, FQGNSA. V was cut by 1 base and J by 4 bases, with 11 bases left in between. Source material: peripheral blood. V and J are TRBV7-2 and TRBJ1-5; a possible D gene is TRBD1 (5 bases). The receptor was derived from a woman aged 25 to 45 with COVID-19, enrolled during active disease. CDR3 DNA: TGTGCCAGCAGCTTAGGCTGGGGGGAGAATCAGCCCCAGCATTTT. Protein product: CASSLGWGENQPQHF.